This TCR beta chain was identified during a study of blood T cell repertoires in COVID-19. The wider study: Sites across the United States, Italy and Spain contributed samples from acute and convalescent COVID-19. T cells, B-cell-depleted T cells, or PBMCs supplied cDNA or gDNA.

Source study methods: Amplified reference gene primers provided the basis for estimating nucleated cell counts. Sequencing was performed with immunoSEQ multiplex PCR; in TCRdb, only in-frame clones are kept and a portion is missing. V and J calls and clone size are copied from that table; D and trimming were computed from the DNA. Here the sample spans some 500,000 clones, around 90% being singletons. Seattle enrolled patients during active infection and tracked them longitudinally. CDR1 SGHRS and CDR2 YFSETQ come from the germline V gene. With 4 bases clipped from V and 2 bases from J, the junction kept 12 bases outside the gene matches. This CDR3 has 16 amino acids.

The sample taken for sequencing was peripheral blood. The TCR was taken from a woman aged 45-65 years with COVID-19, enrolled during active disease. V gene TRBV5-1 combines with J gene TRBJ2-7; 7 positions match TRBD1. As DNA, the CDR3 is TGCGCCAGCAGCCCTCGGCCGGGACAGTCAGCCTACGAGCAGTACTTC. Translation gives CASSPRPGQSAYEQYF. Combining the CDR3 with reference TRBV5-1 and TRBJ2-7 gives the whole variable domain KAGVTQTPRYLIKTRGQQVTLSCSPISGHRSVSWYQQTPGQGLQFLFEYFSETQRNKGNFPGRFSGRQFSNSRSEMNVSTLELGDSALYLCASSPRPGQSAYEQYFGPGTRLTVT.